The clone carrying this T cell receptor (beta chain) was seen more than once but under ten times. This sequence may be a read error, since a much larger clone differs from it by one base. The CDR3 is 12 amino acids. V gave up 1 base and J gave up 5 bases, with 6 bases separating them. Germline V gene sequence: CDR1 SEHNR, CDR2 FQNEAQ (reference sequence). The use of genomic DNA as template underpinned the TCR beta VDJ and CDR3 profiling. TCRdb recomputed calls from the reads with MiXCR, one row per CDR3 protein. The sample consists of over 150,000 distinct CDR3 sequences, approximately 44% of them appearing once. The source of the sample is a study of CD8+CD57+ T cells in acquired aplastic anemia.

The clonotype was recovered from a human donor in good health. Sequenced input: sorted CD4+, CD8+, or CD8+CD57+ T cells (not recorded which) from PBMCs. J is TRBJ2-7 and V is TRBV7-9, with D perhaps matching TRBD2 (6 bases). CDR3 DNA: TGTGCCAGCAGCTTAGGGGGGGACGAGCAGTACTTC. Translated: CASSLGGDEQYF.